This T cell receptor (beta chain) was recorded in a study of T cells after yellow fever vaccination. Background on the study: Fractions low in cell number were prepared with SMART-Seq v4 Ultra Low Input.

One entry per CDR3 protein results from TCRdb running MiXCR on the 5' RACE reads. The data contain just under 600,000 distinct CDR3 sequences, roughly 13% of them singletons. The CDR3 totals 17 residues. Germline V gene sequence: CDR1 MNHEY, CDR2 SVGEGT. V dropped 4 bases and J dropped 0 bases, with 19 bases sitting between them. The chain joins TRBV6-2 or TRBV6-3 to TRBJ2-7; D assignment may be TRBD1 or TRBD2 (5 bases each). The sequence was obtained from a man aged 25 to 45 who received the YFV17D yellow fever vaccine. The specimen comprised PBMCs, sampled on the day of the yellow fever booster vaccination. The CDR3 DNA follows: TGTGCCAGCAGTTTCACAACTATCCAGGGAGTCTCCTACGAGCAGTACTTC. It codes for CASSFTTIQGVSYEQYF.